The 32 T cell receptor beta chains below were found in one sample sequenced in a study of blood T cell repertoires in COVID-19. Sequenced by immunoSEQ multiplex PCR; TCRdb stores in-frame clones only, minus some. Of 36,000 or so clones detected, roughly nine tenths appear once; the ten largest clones hold 4.8%. Sequences were obtained from peripheral blood. The receptor source for this set is a human donor in a cohort sampled during active COVID-19.

The chain uses TRBV5-6 and TRBJ2-7; D remains ambiguous. Trimming cost V 7 bases and J 1 base, with 15 bases left between them. This CDR3 comprises 14 residues. The germline V gene encodes CDR1 SGHDT and CDR2 YYEEEE. The CDR3 DNA reads as TGTGCCAGCTCACCTCGGGTCTCTTCCTACGAGCAGTACTTC. The encoded protein is CASSPRVSSYEQYF.

This chain links TRBV5-6 with TRBJ2-3, with TRBD2 identical over 10 bases. Trimming at V came to 5 bases and at J to 3 bases, leaving 3 bases not matched to a gene. The CDR3 runs to 14 residues. The germline CDR1 and CDR2 sequences are SGHDT and YYEEEE. This CDR3 reads CASSTSGVTDTQYF. CDR3 DNA: TGTGCCAGCAGTACTAGCGGGGTGACAGATACGCAGTATTTT. The variable domain in full, with the rest retrieved from reference TRBV5-6 and TRBJ2-3, is DAGVTQSPTHLIKTRGQQVTLRCSPKSGHDTVSWYQQALGQGPQFIFQYYEEEERQRGNFPDRFSGHQFPNYSSELNVNALLLGDSALYLCASSTSGVTDTQYFGPGTRLTVL.

This clone was observed a few times. The rearrangement links TRBV7-6 to TRBJ2-6, with 11 bases fitting TRBD1. The CDR3 is 18 residues long. Germline lookup yields CDR1 SGHVS and CDR2 FNYEAQ. V lost 4 bases and J lost 3; bases outside the gene matches: 8. The CDR3 protein is CASSSGTGGTGGANVLTF. The CDR3 DNA is TGTGCCAGCAGCTCCGGGACAGGGGGAACAGGTGGGGCCAACGTCCTGACTTTC.

J is TRBJ1-2 and V is TRBV6-5; TRBD1 matches at 8 bases. J gave up 4 bases and V 0 bases, and 4 bases lay outside the gene matches. The CDR3 spans 15 residues. The germline gives CDR1 MNHEY, CDR2 SVGAGI. The CDR3 DNA reads TGTGCCAGCAGTTACTCGACAGGGGTTGGCTATGGCTACACCTTC. This gives the protein CASSYSTGVGYGYTF.

This clone is a singleton in its sample. The V gene is TRBV3-1 (or the pseudogene TRBV3-2), the J gene TRBJ1-3; the D is unclear. V lost 6 bases to trimming and J lost 4 bases, with 22 bases between them. The germline V gene has CDR1 LGHDT and CDR2 YNNKEL (reference sequence). The CDR3 contains 17 residues. Here the CDR3 DNA reads TGTGCCAGCAGTCCTATGGACCGGAAGGGAGGAGGAAACACCATATATTTT. Translation gives CASSPMDRKGGGNTIYF.

The chain recombines TRBV6-4 with TRBJ2-2; D uncertain. The CDR3 is 15 residues long. Germline lookup yields CDR1 MRHNA and CDR2 SNTAGT. Trimming pared 4 bases from V and 2 bases from J, leaving 11 bases between. CDR3 sequence: CASSVGAPNTGELFF. The DNA of the CDR3 is TGTGCCAGCAGTGTTGGAGCCCCTAACACCGGGGAGCTGTTTTTT.

This chain joins TRBV4-1 and TRBJ1-4; 7 nucleotides agree with TRBD1. Germline V gene data show CDR1 as MGHRA and CDR2 as YSYEKL. The CDR3 extends over 15 amino acids. Unmatched junction bases numbered 4, after V lost 4 bases and J lost 2 bases. CDR3 in amino acids: CASSPPQGTNEKLFF. The CDR3 bases are TGCGCCAGCAGCCCCCCACAGGGGACTAATGAAAAACTGTTTTTT.

This clone was observed a single time. The CDR3 sequence is CASSPPAGGWDEQFF. In DNA, the CDR3 is TGTGCCAGCAGTCCGCCCGCGGGAGGGTGGGATGAGCAGTTCTTC. The V and J genes are TRBV27 and TRBJ2-1, with 9 bases fitting TRBD2. CDR1 and CDR2 from the germline V gene are MNHEY and SMNVEV (reference sequence). This CDR3 spans 15 amino acids. V lost 5 bases and J lost 8; bases outside the gene matches: 10.

This chain joins TRBV5-1 and TRBJ1-3; D not certain. CDR1 and CDR2 (germline): SGHRS, YFSETQ. Between the trimmed V and J ends, which lost 0 bases and 8 bases, there was a span of 3 bases. The length of the CDR3 is 11 residues. This CDR3 is CASSLGDTIYF. CDR3 nucleotides: TGCGCCAGCAGCTTGGGCGACACCATATATTTT.

This chain joins TRBV28 and TRBJ1-2; unclear D gene. The germline V gene has CDR1 MDHEN and CDR2 SYDVKM. The V gene lost 8 bases and the J gene lost 2 bases, with 18 bases spanning the gap. The CDR3 is made up of 15 amino acids. CDR3 amino acids: CASGSRGSGNYGYTF. CDR3 in DNA: TGTGCCAGCGGGTCGCGGGGTTCGGGCAACTATGGCTACACCTTC.

With respect to this clone: One end of the junction does not line up with germline, which may come from a read error. The chain uses TRBV5-1 and TRBJ2-7; TRBD2 aligns across 9 bases. The length of the CDR3 is 13 residues. In germline, CDR1 is SGHRS, CDR2 YFSETQ. In DNA form, the CDR3 reads TGCGCCACCAGCCGCGGGGGGGGTCACGAGCAGTACTTC. It is translated as CATSRGGGHEQYF.

This clone has just one count. This chain connects TRBV19 to TRBJ2-1, with TRBD1 matching 7 bases. The V gene end was trimmed by 4 bases and the J gene end by 5 bases; junction bases not matched to a gene: 5. CDR3 length equals 14 residues. The germline V gene has CDR1 LNHDA and CDR2 SQIVND (reference sequence). CDR3 DNA sequence: TGTGCCAGTAGTAACAGGGGTCTGAACAATGAGCAGTTCTTC. It is translated as CASSNRGLNNEQFF.

The chain is built from TRBV7-2 and TRBJ2-3; 9 positions agree with TRBD1. The J segment lost 9 bases and the V segment lost 4 bases, leaving 11 bases of the junction unmatched. The CDR3 length is 15 residues. Per the germline V gene, CDR1 is SGHTA and CDR2 is FQGNSA. The CDR3 sequence is CASSSNPGQGTTQYF. The DNA of the CDR3 is TGTGCCAGCAGCTCCAATCCGGGACAGGGAACAACGCAGTATTTT.

The V gene is TRBV24-1, the J gene TRBJ2-7, with a weak D call TRBD2 (5 bases). Germline lookup yields CDR1 KGHDR and CDR2 SFDVKD. The ends were cut back, 6 bases at V and 0 bases at J, with 17 bases in the middle. This CDR3 contains 16 residues. CDR3 residues: CATSPRGSRGSYEQYF. CDR3 bases: TGTGCCACCAGTCCACGTGGCAGTCGGGGCTCCTACGAGCAGTACTTC.

This chain uses TRBV12-3 or TRBV12-4 with TRBJ1-5; D is perhaps TRBD1 (6 bases). The V end was cut by 8 bases, the J end by 10 bases, with 18 bases between. The CDR3 totals 13 residues. The CDR3 region is CASRGGPGFPQHF. CDR3 coding DNA: TGTGCCAGCCGTGGGGGCCCGGGGTTCCCCCAGCATTTT.

The chain couples TRBV9 to TRBJ1-5; 7 positions agree with TRBD1. V lost 4 bases to trimming and J lost 4 bases; unmatched junction nucleotides: 8. CDR3 size: 15 residues. The germline V gene encodes CDR1 SGDLS and CDR2 YYNGEE. The CDR3 loop reads CASSPGQAGNQPQHF. CDR3 nucleotide sequence: TGTGCCAGCAGCCCCGGACAGGCGGGGAATCAGCCCCAGCATTTT.

This chain joins TRBV5-1 and TRBJ1-1; D might be TRBD1 (6 bases). V was trimmed by 4 bases and J by 4 bases, leaving 20 bases between them. This CDR3 is built from 16 residues. Germline values: CDR1 SGHRS, CDR2 YFSETQ. Here the CDR3 DNA reads TGCGCCAGCAGCAAGGACAGCCCGGGGTATGGCACTGAAGCTTTCTTT. It codes for CASSKDSPGYGTEAFF.

The chain carries TRBV6-5 and TRBJ2-1; no definite D call. The CDR3 consists of 16 residues. Germline V lookup: CDR1 MNHEY, CDR2 SVGAGI. V shed 0 bases and J shed 6 bases, with 15 bases lying between them. CDR3 in amino acids: CASSYSPLSTGNEQFF. The CDR3, as DNA: TGTGCCAGCAGTTACTCTCCGCTATCTACTGGCAATGAGCAGTTCTTC.

The chain combines TRBV6-5 with TRBJ2-5, with 8 positions matching TRBD2. Germline loops: CDR1 MNHEY, CDR2 SVGAGI. With V trimmed by 6 bases and J by 5 bases, 11 bases remained unmatched. The CDR3 has 15 amino acids. CDR3 sequence: CASSYGTSRRETQYF. The CDR3 DNA sequence: TGTGCCAGCAGCTACGGGACTAGTCGGCGGGAGACCCAGTACTTC.

This chain joins TRBV5-1 and TRBJ2-3; D remains ambiguous. The CDR3 is made up of 12 amino acids. The V end lost 2 bases, the J end lost 5 bases, and 6 bases lay between the germline ends. Germline CDR1 SGHRS, CDR2 YFSETQ. Here the CDR3 reads CASSFGLDTQYF. The CDR3 nucleotides are TGCGCCAGCAGCTTTGGGCTAGATACGCAGTATTTT.

The V and J genes are TRBV3-1 (or the pseudogene TRBV3-2) and TRBJ2-7, with 11 bases matching TRBD1. This CDR3 region has 17 residues. Losses at the gene ends were 1 base for V and 2 bases for J; bases not matched to a gene: 7. Looked up from germline, CDR1 is LGHDT and CDR2 is YNNKEL (reference sequence). The CDR3 is CASSQGTGGALPYEQYF. DNA for the CDR3: TGTGCCAGCAGCCAAGGGACAGGGGGCGCTCTACCCTACGAGCAGTACTTC.

V is TRBV19 and J is TRBJ1-5; 8 positions match TRBD1. CDR3 length: 13 amino acids. CDR1 LNHDA and CDR2 SQIVND come from the germline V gene (reference sequence). Germline trimming cut 5 bases from V and 4 bases from J; bases unmatched to any gene: 1. CDR3 amino acids: CASSGDRNQPQHF. Here the CDR3 DNA reads TGTGCCAGTAGTGGGGACAGGAATCAGCCCCAGCATTTT.

The chain is built from TRBV11-1 and TRBJ2-1, with 12 bases that match TRBD1. The CDR3 spans 15 residues. The germline gives CDR1 SGHAT, CDR2 FQDESV (reference sequence). Trimming at V came to 8 bases and at J to 9 bases, leaving 11 bases not matched to a gene. The CDR3 loop is CASLQRDRGHGEQFF. The CDR3 DNA is TGTGCCAGCTTACAACGGGACAGGGGGCATGGTGAGCAGTTCTTC.

This chain uses TRBV18 with TRBJ1-1; 7 bases match TRBD1. The trim removed 4 bases at V and 0 bases at J, leaving 2 bases unmatched. CDR1 and CDR2 (germline): KGHSH, LQKENI. There are 14 residues in the CDR3. CDR3 sequence (DNA): TGTGCCAGCTCACAGGGGGCAGTGAACACTGAAGCTTTCTTT. Translation gives CASSQGAVNTEAFF.

This clone came up once. This sequence joins TRBV5-1 and TRBJ2-7, with TRBD2 matching 7 bases. With 5 bases clipped from V and 0 bases from J, the junction kept 14 bases outside the gene matches. Germline V CDR1 and CDR2: SGHRS, YFSETQ. This CDR3 region has 17 residues. CDR3 amino acids: CASRSLAGEGVSYEQYF. The CDR3 region has the DNA TGCGCCAGCAGATCCCTGGCCGGGGAGGGAGTCTCCTACGAGCAGTACTTC.

V is TRBV6-2 or TRBV6-3 and J is TRBJ2-3; D remains ambiguous. The CDR3 covers 12 residues. Germline-derived CDR1 and CDR2 are MNHEY and SVGEGT. Trimming removed 5 bases at V and 9 bases at J, with 12 bases between. In DNA, the CDR3 is TGTGCCAGCAGTCCGTCCGCCCTAACGCAGTATTTT. Its protein product is CASSPSALTQYF.

The V gene is TRBV5-1, the J gene TRBJ2-2; 9 bases are a match to TRBD1. Germline CDR1 reads SGHRS; CDR2 reads YFSETQ. The CDR3 contains 16 residues. V trimming: 4 bases; J trimming: 7 bases; junction bases outside the gene matches: 11. CDR3 nucleotides: TGCGCCAGCAGCCCACCTGGACAGGGGAGGATCGGGGAGCTGTTTTTT. Protein product: CASSPPGQGRIGELFF.

This chain connects TRBV28 to TRBJ2-7; 8 bases agree with TRBD1. The CDR3 contains 17 residues. V was pared by 6 bases and J by 2 bases, with 15 bases of the junction left unmatched. Germline V gene lookup returns CDR1 MDHEN and CDR2 SYDVKM. DNA for the CDR3: TGTGCCAGCAGGGTCGGGCCCGCGACAGGGGCTGCCTACGAGCAGTACTTC. It yields the protein CASRVGPATGAAYEQYF.

This chain joins TRBV5-6 and TRBJ1-3, with D tentatively TRBD1 (5 bases). Trimming pared 3 bases from V and 0 bases from J, leaving 13 bases between. The CDR3 has 16 residues. CDR1 is SGHDT and CDR2 is YYEEEE in the germline V gene. DNA of the CDR3: TGTGCCAGCAGCTACCGCGGGGGGTTCTCTGGAAACACCATATATTTT. Translating it yields CASSYRGGFSGNTIYF.

The V and J genes are TRBV6-5 and TRBJ2-7; TRBD2 matches 7 bases. CDR1 and CDR2 from the germline V gene are MNHEY and SVGAGI. This CDR3 contains 14 residues. V was clipped by 5 bases and J by 0 bases; unmatched bases: 4. This chain's CDR3 is CASSSTSVSYEQYF. The CDR3 nucleotides are TGTGCCAGCAGTAGTACTAGCGTCTCCTACGAGCAGTACTTC.

The V call is TRBV3-1 (or the pseudogene TRBV3-2), the J call TRBJ2-1, with 12 bases matching TRBD2. The ends lost 4 bases at V and 12 bases at J; junction bases unmatched: 10. CDR3 length: 15 amino acids. Germline V gene lookup returns CDR1 LGHDT and CDR2 YNNKEL (reference sequence). The CDR3 here is CASSPGTSGSGAQFF. The CDR3 DNA is TGTGCCAGCAGCCCAGGGACTAGCGGGTCCGGCGCGCAGTTCTTC.

The chain has TRBV19 and TRBJ2-7, with D tentatively TRBD1 (5 bases). CDR1 is LNHDA, CDR2 SQIVND, per germline (reference sequence). V dropped 2 bases and J dropped 4 bases, with 9 bases sitting between them. The CDR3 is 13 residues long. The DNA for the CDR3 is TGTGCCAGTAGTATACAGGGTAGATACGAGCAGTACTTC. It translates to CASSIQGRYEQYF.